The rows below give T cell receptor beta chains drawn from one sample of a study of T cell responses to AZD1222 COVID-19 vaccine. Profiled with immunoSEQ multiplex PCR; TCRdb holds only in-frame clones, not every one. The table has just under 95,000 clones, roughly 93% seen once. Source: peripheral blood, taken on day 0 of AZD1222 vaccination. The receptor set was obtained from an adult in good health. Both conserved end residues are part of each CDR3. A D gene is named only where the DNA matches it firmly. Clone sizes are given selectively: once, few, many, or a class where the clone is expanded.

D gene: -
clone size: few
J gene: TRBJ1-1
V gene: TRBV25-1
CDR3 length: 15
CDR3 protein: CASSRQGGWFTEAFF
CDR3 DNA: TGTGCCAGCAGTAGGCAGGGCGGGTGGTTCACTGAAGCTTTCTTT

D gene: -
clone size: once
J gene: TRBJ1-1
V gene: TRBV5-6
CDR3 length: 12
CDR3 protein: CASSRLNTEAFF
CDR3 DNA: TGTGCCAGCAGCCGACTCAACACTGAAGCTTTCTTT

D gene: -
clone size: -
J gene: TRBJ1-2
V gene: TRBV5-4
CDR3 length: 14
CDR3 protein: CASSQPGGPYGYTF
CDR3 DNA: TGTGCCAGCAGCCAGCCTGGAGGTCCCTATGGCTACACCTTC

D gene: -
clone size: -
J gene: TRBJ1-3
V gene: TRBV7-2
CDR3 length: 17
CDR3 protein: CASSRSFALFAGNTIYF
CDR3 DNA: TGTGCCAGCAGCCGGTCTTTCGCATTGTTCGCTGGAAACACCATATATTTT

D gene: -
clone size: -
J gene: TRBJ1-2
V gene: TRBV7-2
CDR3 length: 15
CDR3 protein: CASSSRGPGENGYTF
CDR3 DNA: TGTGCCAGCAGCTCAAGGGGCCCAGGGGAGAACGGCTACACCTTC

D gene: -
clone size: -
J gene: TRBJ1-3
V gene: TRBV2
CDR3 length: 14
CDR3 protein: CASEGTTSGNTIYF
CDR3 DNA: TGTGCCAGCGAAGGGACGACGTCCGGAAACACCATATATTTT

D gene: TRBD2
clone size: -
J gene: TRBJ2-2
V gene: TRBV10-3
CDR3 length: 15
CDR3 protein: CVTALAGKNTGELFF
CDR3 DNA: TGTGTCACGGCACTAGCGGGAAAAAACACCGGGGAGCTGTTTTTT

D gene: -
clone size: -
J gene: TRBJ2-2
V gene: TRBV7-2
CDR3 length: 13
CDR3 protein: CASSFTQSGELFF
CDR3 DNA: TGTGCCAGCAGCTTTACACAATCCGGGGAGCTGTTTTTT

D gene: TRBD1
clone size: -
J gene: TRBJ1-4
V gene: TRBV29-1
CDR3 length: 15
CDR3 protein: CSVQKSGTANEKLFF
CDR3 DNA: TGCAGCGTGCAAAAATCCGGGACAGCTAATGAAAAACTGTTTTTT

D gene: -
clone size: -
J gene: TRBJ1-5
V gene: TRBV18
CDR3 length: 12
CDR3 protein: CASSPPNQPQHF
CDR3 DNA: TGTGCCAGCTCACCCCCTAATCAGCCCCAGCATTTT

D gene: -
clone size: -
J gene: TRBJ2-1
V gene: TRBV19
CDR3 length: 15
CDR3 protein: CASSRLGASYNEQFF
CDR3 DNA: TGTGCCAGCTCGCGGTTGGGGGCGAGTTACAATGAGCAGTTCTTC

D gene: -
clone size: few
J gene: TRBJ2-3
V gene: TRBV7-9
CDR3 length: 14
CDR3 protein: CASSLGGWRYTQYF
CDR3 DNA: TGTGCCAGCAGCTTAGGGGGCTGGCGCTATACGCAGTATTTT

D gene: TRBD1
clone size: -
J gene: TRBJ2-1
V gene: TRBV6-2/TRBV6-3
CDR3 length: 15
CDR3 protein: CASSYEGQGWNEQFF
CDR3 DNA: TGTGCCAGCAGTTACGAAGGACAGGGCTGGAATGAGCAGTTCTTC

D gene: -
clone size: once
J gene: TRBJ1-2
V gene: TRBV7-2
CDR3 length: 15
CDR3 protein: CASSLSPQRRYGYTF
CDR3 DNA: TGTGCCAGCAGCTTAAGCCCCCAGAGAAGGTATGGCTACACCTTC

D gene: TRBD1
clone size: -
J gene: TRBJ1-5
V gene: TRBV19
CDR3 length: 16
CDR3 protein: CASRQWTGVRYQPQHF
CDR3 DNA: TGTGCCAGTAGACAGTGGACAGGCGTCAGGTATCAGCCCCAGCATTTT

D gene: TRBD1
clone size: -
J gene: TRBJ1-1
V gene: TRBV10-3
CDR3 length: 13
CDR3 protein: CAITQTGGTEAFF
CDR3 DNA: TGTGCCATCACACAGACAGGGGGCACTGAAGCTTTCTTT

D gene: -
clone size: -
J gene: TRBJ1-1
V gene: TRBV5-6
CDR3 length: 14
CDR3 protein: CASSFERGDTEAFF
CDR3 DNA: TGTGCCAGCAGCTTCGAGCGGGGGGACACTGAAGCTTTCTTT

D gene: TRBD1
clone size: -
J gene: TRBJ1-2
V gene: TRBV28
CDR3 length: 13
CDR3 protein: CASSQHRGPGYTF
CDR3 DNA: TGTGCCAGCAGTCAACACAGGGGGCCCGGCTACACCTTC

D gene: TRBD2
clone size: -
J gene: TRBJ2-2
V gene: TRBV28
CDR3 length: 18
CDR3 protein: CASSFLAGGKLGTGELFF
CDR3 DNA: TGTGCCAGCAGTTTCCTAGCGGGGGGGAAACTTGGGACCGGGGAGCTGTTTTTT

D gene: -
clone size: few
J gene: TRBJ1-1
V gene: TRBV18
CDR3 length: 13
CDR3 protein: CASSPSEDTEAFF
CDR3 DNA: TGTGCCAGCTCACCAAGTGAGGACACTGAAGCTTTCTTT

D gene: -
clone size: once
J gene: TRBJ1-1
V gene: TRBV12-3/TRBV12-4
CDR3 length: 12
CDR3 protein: CASSLMFTEAFF
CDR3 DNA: TGTGCCAGCAGTTTAATGTTCACTGAAGCTTTCTTT

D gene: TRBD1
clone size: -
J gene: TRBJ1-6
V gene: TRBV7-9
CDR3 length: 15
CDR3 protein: CASSSAGQSNSPLHF
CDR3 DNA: TGTGCCAGCAGCTCAGCGGGACAGAGCAATTCACCCCTCCACTTT

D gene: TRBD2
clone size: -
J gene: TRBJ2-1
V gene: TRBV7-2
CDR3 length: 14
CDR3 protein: CASCAGGFDNEQFF
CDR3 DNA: TGTGCCAGCTGTGCGGGGGGTTTCGACAATGAGCAGTTCTTC

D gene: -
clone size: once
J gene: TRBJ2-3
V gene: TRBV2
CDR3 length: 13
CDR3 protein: CASRAGAQGTQYF
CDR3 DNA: TGTGCCAGCAGGGCCGGGGCCCAAGGTACGCAGTATTTT

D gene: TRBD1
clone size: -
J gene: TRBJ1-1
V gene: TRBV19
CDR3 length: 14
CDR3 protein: CASSIVDRDTEAFF
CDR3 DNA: TGTGCCAGTAGTATAGTGGACAGGGATACTGAAGCTTTCTTT

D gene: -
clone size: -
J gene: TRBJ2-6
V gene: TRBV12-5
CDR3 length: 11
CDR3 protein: CASTEANVLTF
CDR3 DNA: TGTGCTAGTACTGAGGCCAACGTCCTGACTTTC

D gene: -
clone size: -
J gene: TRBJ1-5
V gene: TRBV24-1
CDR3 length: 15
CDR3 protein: CATSDGSGEDQPQHF
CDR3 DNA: TGTGCCACCAGTGACGGGTCAGGAGAGGATCAGCCCCAGCATTTT

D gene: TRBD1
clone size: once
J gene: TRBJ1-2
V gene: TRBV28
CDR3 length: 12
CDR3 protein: CAAGQGSYGYTF
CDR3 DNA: TGTGCCGCCGGACAGGGGAGCTATGGCTACACCTTC

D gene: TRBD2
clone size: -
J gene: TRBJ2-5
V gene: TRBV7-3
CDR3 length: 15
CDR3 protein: CASSLGTSGQETQYF
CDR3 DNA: TGTGCCAGCAGCCTAGGGACTAGCGGACAAGAGACCCAGTACTTC

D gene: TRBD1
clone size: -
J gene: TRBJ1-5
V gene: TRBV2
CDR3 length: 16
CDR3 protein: CASSEAGQGAGQPQHF
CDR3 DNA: TGTGCCAGCAGTGAAGCGGGACAGGGGGCGGGGCAGCCCCAGCATTTT

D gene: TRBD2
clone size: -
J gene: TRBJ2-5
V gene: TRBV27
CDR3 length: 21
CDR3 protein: CASSPPEAAPGLAGGQETQYF
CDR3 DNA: TGTGCCAGCAGTCCCCCGGAGGCGGCGCCGGGACTAGCGGGGGGGCAAGAGACCCAGTACTTC

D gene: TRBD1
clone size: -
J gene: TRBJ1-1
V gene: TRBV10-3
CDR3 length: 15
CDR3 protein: CATANHRGFSTEAFF
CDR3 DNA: TGTGCCACAGCGAACCACAGGGGGTTTAGCACTGAAGCTTTCTTT

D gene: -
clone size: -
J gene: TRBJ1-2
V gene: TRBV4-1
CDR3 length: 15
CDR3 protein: CASSQGASGDYGYTF
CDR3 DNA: TGCGCCAGCAGCCAAGGGGCATCAGGGGACTATGGCTACACCTTC

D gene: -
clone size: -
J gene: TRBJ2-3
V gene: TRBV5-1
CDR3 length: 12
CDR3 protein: CASSRDGDTQYF
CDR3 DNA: TGCGCCAGCAGCCGGGACGGAGATACGCAGTATTTT

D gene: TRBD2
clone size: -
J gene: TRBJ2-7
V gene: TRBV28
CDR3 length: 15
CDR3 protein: CASSLPAGGSYEQYF
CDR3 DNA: TGTGCCAGCAGTTTACCGGCGGGGGGATCCTACGAGCAGTACTTC

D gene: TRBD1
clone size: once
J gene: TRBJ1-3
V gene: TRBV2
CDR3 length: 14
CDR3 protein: CASSGDRAGNTIYF
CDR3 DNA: TGTGCCAGCAGTGGCGACAGGGCGGGAAACACCATATATTTT

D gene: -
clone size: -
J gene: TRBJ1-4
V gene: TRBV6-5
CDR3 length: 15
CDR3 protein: CASSYPGEGFEKLFF
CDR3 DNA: TGTGCCAGCAGTTACCCCGGCGAGGGGTTTGAAAAACTGTTTTTT

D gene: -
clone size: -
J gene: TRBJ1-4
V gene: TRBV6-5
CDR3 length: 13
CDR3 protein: CASTRDSGEKLFF
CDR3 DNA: TGTGCCAGCACCAGAGACAGCGGTGAAAAACTGTTTTTT

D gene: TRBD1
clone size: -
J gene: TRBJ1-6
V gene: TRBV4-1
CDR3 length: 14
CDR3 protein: CASSQDRGHSPLHF
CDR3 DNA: TGCGCCAGCAGCCAAGACAGGGGGCACTCACCCCTCCACTTT

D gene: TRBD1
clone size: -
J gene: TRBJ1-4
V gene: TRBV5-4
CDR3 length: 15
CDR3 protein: CASSLFGQGLEKLFF
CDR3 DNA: TGTGCCAGCAGCTTGTTCGGACAGGGACTTGAAAAACTGTTTTTT

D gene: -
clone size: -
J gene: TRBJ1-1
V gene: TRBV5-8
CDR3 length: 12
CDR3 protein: CASSLTGQRAFF
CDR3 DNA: TGTGCCAGCAGCTTGACGGGTCAGCGGGCTTTCTTT

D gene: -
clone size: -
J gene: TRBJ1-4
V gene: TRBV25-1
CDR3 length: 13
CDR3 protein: CASRTARWEKLFF
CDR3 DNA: TGTGCCAGCAGAACAGCGAGGTGGGAAAAACTGTTTTTT

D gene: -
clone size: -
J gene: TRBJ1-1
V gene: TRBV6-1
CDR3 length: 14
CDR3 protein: CASSETYMNTEAFF
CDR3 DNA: TGTGCCAGCAGTGAGACCTACATGAACACTGAAGCTTTCTTT

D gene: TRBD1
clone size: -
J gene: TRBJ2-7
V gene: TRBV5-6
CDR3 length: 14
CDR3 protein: CASSFATGAYEQYF
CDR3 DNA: TGTGCCAGCAGCTTCGCGACAGGGGCCTACGAGCAGTACTTC

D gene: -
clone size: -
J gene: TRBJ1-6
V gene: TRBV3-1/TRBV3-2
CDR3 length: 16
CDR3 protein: CASSQIVGSYNSPLHF
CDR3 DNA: TGTGCCAGCAGCCAAATTGTTGGTTCCTATAATTCACCCCTCCACTTT

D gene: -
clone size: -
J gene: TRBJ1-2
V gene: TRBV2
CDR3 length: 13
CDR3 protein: CASSVSQSYGYTF
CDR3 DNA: TGTGCCAGCAGTGTATCGCAGTCCTATGGCTACACCTTC

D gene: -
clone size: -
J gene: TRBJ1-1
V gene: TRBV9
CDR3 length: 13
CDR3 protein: CASSVGGRTEAFF
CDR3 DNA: TGTGCCAGCAGCGTCGGAGGGAGAACTGAAGCTTTCTTT

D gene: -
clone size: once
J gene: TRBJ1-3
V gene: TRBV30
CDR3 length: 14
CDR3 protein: CAWSGVSLGNTIYF
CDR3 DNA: TGTGCCTGGAGTGGGGTCAGCCTTGGAAACACCATATATTTT